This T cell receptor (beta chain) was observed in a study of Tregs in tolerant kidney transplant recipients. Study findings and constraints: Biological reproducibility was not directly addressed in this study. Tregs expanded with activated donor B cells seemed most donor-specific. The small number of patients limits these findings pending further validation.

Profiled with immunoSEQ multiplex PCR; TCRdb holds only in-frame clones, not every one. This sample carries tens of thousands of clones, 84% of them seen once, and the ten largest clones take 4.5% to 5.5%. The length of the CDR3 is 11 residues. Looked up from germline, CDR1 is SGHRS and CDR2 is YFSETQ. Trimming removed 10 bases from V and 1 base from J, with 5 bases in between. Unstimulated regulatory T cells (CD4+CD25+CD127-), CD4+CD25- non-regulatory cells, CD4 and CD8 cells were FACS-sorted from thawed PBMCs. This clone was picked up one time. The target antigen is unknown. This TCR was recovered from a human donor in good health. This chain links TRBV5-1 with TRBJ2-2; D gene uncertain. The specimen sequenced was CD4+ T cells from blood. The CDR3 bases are TGCGCCTCACAGAACACCGGGGAGCTGTTTTTT. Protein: CASQNTGELFF.